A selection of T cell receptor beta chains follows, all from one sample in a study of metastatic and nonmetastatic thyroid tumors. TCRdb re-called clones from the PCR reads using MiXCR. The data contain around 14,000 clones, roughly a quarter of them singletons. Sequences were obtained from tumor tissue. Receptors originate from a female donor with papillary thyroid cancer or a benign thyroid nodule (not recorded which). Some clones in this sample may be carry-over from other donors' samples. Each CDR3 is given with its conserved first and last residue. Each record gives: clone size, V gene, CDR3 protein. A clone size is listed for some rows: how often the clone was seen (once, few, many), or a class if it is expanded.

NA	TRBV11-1	CASSRVRGDSYEQYF
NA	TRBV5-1	CASSSGGWGMNTEAFF
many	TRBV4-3	CASSQGGYSTNTEAFF
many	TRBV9	CASSVVSSGREQFF
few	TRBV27	CATGPGGLQETQYF
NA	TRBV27	CASSPPESGTDTQYF
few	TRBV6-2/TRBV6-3	CASSYGRGADTQYF
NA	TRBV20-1	CSARDSGGTARSSYNEQFF
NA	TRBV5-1	CASSRAGEAGETQYF
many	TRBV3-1	CASSPDLGGRTEAFF
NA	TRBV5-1	CASNTLSGGSYNEQFF
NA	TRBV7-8	CASSLEVAPSSYEQYF
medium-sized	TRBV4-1	CASSQATPGGNEQYF
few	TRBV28	CASSFFSFYSNQPQHF
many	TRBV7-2	CASSLVQGYGYTF
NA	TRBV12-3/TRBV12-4	CASSLRSTEAGTQYF
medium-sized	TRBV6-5	CASSYDRTEAFF
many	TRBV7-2	CASSLVQVGYTF
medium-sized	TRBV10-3	CAISDGADSYNEQFF
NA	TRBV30	CAWSRTGELAEDYEQYF
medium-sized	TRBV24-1	CATSDNRGDGYTF
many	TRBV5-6	CASSLRSSLAQYF
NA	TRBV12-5	CASSLSGSTYERYF
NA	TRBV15	CATSVYTGAGYGYTF
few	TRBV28	CASTTDTEAFF
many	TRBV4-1	CASSQEMGKGRNGLPLEQYF
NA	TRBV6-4	CASSWQLTDTQYF
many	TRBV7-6	CASSSGSTEAFF
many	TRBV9	CASSVGSTDTQYF
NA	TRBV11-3	CASRRDVNTGELFF
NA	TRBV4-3	CASSQGRVVDGYTF
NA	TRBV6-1	CASSEAAGQGMYGYTF
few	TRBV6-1	CANRPTGVRQSQHF
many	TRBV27	CASSSGTRKLETQYF
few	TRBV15	CATALAPDTEAFF
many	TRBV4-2	CASRTADSSSYNEQFF
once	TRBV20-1	CSARGTGGYNEQFF
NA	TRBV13	CASRRSGTGADIQYF
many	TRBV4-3	CASSQGQNTGELFF
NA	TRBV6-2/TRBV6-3	CASSYLQEGFYNEQFF
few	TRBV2	CASKGGWEELFF
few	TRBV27	CASSPTIGPNYGYTF
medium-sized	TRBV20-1	CSARDPGTGAYEQYF
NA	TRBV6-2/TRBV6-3	CASSLTEAAGNEQYF
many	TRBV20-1	CSARDRAGMGSGNTIYF
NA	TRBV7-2	CASSKPLALEETQYF
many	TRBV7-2	CASSLALLDEQFF
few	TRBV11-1	CASSLTRGYEQYF
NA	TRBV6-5	CASSYSGDTQYF
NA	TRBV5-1	CASHQREPGGPWETQYF
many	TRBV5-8	CASSPRFWSNRINTQYF
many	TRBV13	CASSSDRTYGYTF
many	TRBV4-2	CASSHWGVTDTQYF